These 20 T cell receptor beta chains came from one sample sequenced in a study of blood T cell repertoires in COVID-19. Libraries were prepared by immunoSEQ multiplex PCR; TCRdb keeps only in-frame clonotypes and omits some of them. Of about 250,000 clones in the sample, around 87% were seen once. The sequenced sample was PBMCs or T cells enriched from blood (not recorded which). The receptors were gathered from a woman in her fifties or sixties who had recovered from COVID-19.

Notes on this clone: Additional DNA sequences in this sample encode the identical CDR3. The rearrangement links TRBV5-6 to TRBJ2-7; D not resolved. The ends were cut back, 0 bases at V and 0 bases at J, with 7 bases in the middle. CDR1 is SGHDT, CDR2 YYEEEE, per germline. The CDR3 length is 14 residues. The CDR3 region is CASSLGQNSYEQYF. The CDR3 DNA reads as TGTGCCAGCAGCTTGGGGCAGAACTCCTACGAGCAGTACTTC.

The chain uses TRBV3-1 (or the pseudogene TRBV3-2) and TRBJ2-1; D is unclear. The V gene lost 5 bases and the J gene lost 2 bases, with 13 bases spanning the gap. The V gene's germline CDR1 is LGHDT and CDR2 YNNKEL (reference sequence). The CDR3 has 15 amino acids. The CDR3 DNA sequence: TGTGCCAGCAGCGCGAGACTTCCCACCTACAATGAGCAGTTCTTC. Amino acid sequence: CASSARLPTYNEQFF.

This clone was found once. The chain carries TRBV5-1 and TRBJ1-6; D gene uncertain. Germline loops: CDR1 SGHRS, CDR2 YFSETQ. The V gene lost 0 bases and the J gene lost 10 bases, with 14 bases spanning the gap. This CDR3 spans 15 amino acids. This chain's CDR3 is CASSLAGAERSPLHF. For the CDR3, the DNA is TGCGCCAGCAGCTTGGCCGGAGCAGAAAGATCACCCCTCCACTTT. Using reference TRBV5-1 and TRBJ1-6 for the parts outside the CDR3, the full variable domain is KAGVTQTPRYLIKTRGQQVTLSCSPISGHRSVSWYQQTPGQGLQFLFEYFSETQRNKGNFPGRFSGRQFSNSRSEMNVSTLELGDSALYLCASSLAGAERSPLHFGNGTRLTVT.

V gene TRBV19 combines with J gene TRBJ2-7; D is uncertain. V lost 10 bases, J lost 4 bases, and 23 bases lay in between. Germline CDR1 LNHDA, CDR2 SQIVND (reference sequence). The CDR3 is 15 residues long. CDR3: CAIRDSSPHLYEQYF. CDR3 DNA sequence: TGTGCCATTAGGGATAGCAGCCCTCACCTTTACGAGCAGTACTTC.

This chain joins TRBV5-6 and TRBJ2-3; the match to TRBD2 covers 9 bases. V dropped 3 bases and J dropped 1; count of bases not matched to a gene: 3. This CDR3 is 15 amino acids long. Germline values: CDR1 SGHDT, CDR2 YYEEEE. As DNA, the CDR3 is TGTGCCAGCAGCTCCAAGCGGGAGGGCACAGATACGCAGTATTTT. Translating gives CASSSKREGTDTQYF.

The sample holds a few counts of this clone. The same CDR3 also results from other DNA sequences found in this sample. Here the CDR3 DNA reads TGTGCCAGCAGCCCGACTAGCGGGAGCTACGAGCAGTACTTC. Residues: CASSPTSGSYEQYF. V gene TRBV11-3 combines with J gene TRBJ2-7; TRBD2 matches 12 bases. The CDR3 extends over 14 amino acids. The V gene end was trimmed by 5 bases and the J gene end by 3 bases; junction bases not matched to a gene: 2. Germline lookup yields CDR1 SGHNT and CDR2 YENEEA.

The CDR3 nucleotides read TGTGCCAGCCTAGACCCTTTAACGTTTGGAAACACCATATATTTT. It translates to CASLDPLTFGNTIYF. The V and J genes are TRBV2 and TRBJ1-3; no clear D. The V end lost 8 bases, the J end lost 3 bases, and 17 bases lay between the germline ends. Germline-derived CDR1 and CDR2 are SNHLY and FYNNEI. The CDR3 consists of 15 residues.

The rearrangement links TRBV29-1 to TRBJ2-7; 8 bases line up with TRBD2. Germline values: CDR1 SQVTM, CDR2 ANQGSEA. The CDR3 consists of 15 residues. V trimming: 1 base; J trimming: 2 bases; junction bases outside the gene matches: 7. In DNA form, the CDR3 reads TGCAGCGTTGAAGGTGCAGCGGGAGTAGCCTACGAGCAGTACTTC. This codes for CSVEGAAGVAYEQYF.

The chain joins TRBV11-2 to TRBJ2-2; D possibly corresponds to TRBD2 (5 bases). CDR1 and CDR2 (germline): SGHAT, FQNNGV. V was trimmed by 2 bases and J by 1 base, leaving 8 bases between them. This CDR3 has 15 residues. The CDR3 bases are TGTGCCAGCAGCTTAACGGGGATGAACACCGGGGAGCTGTTTTTT. Translation gives CASSLTGMNTGELFF.

The genes are TRBV27 and TRBJ1-2; D is possibly TRBD1 (5 bases). Trimming stripped 5 bases from V and 8 bases from J, with 18 bases between. Germline V gene sequence: CDR1 MNHEY, CDR2 SMNVEV (reference sequence). The CDR3 runs to 14 residues. The CDR3 here is CASSPHRQVDGYTF. The DNA for the CDR3 is TGTGCCAGCAGTCCCCACAGGCAGGTGGACGGCTACACCTTC.

This chain links TRBV19 with TRBJ2-2; possible D gene TRBD2, 6 bases. Trimming shortened V by 1 base and J by 8 bases, and 8 bases separated the two germline ends. CDR3 size: 13 residues. In germline, CDR1 is LNHDA, CDR2 SQIVND (reference sequence). The CDR3 DNA follows: TGTGCCAGTAGTATAGCGGGAGTAGGGGAGCTGTTTTTT. Translated, it gives CASSIAGVGELFF.

The chain recombines TRBV11-2 with TRBJ2-5; 8 bases agree with TRBD2. CDR1 SGHAT and CDR2 FQNNGV come from the germline V gene. J lost 2 bases, V lost 1 base, and 9 bases had no gene match. This CDR3 comprises 17 residues. As DNA, the CDR3 is TGTGCCAGCAGCTTAGGAGCGAGACTAGCGTCACAAGAGACCCAGTACTTC. Translated, it gives CASSLGARLASQETQYF.

This rearrangement joins TRBV18 to TRBJ2-7; tentative D call: TRBD2 (6 bases). Trimming took off 0 bases at V and 1 base at J, with 16 bases between the two ends. CDR1 and CDR2 (germline): KGHSH, LQKENI. CDR3 size: 17 residues. The CDR3 here is CASSPPEFAGPSYEQYF. CDR3 nucleotide sequence: TGTGCCAGCTCACCACCGGAATTTGCGGGACCTTCCTACGAGCAGTACTTC.

The rearrangement links TRBV2 to TRBJ1-1; D not certain. With 5 bases removed from V and 1 base from J, the gap between germline ends came to 5 bases. Germline values: CDR1 SNHLY, CDR2 FYNNEI. The CDR3 runs to 12 residues. Here the CDR3 DNA reads TGTGCCAGCAGTCTCAGGAACACTGAAGCTTTCTTT. Its translation is CASSLRNTEAFF.

The chain carries TRBV3-1 (or the pseudogene TRBV3-2) and TRBJ1-4; D may be TRBD1 (5 bases). V lost 6 bases, J lost 5 bases, and 13 bases lay in between. This CDR3 is built from 14 residues. Germline V gene data show CDR1 as LGHDT and CDR2 as YNNKEL (reference sequence). CDR3 region: CASRKSGGNEKLFF. DNA of the CDR3: TGTGCCAGCAGAAAGTCGGGGGGGAATGAAAAACTGTTTTTT.

The chain carries TRBV7-2 and TRBJ2-1, with a tentative D call TRBD2 (6 bases). V was clipped by 4 bases and J by 8 bases, with 21 bases between them. Germline values: CDR1 SGHTA, CDR2 FQGNSA. The CDR3 sequence is 16 residues long. Here the CDR3 reads CASSYLAAGPRDEQFF. For the CDR3, the DNA is TGTGCCAGCAGCTACCTCGCGGCGGGGCCTCGAGATGAGCAGTTCTTC.

A few counts support this clone. The chain employs TRBV28 and TRBJ1-1; possibly TRBD1 for D (6 bases). The CDR3 length is 14 residues. Trimming took off 4 bases at V and 1 base at J, with 10 bases between the two ends. CDR1 is MDHEN and CDR2 is SYDVKM in the germline V gene. DNA of the CDR3: TGTGCCAGCAGTTCCCTGGACAGGAACACTGAAGCTTTCTTT. Amino acid sequence: CASSSLDRNTEAFF. The complete variable domain, with remaining parts taken from reference TRBV28 and TRBJ1-1, reads DVKVTQSSRYLVKRTGEKVFLECVQDMDHENMFWYRQDPGLGLRLIYFSYDVKMKEKGDIPEGYSVSREKKERFSLILESASTNQTSMYLCASSSLDRNTEAFFGQGTRLTVV.

J is TRBJ2-5 and V is TRBV29-1, with D perhaps TRBD2 (5 bases). The ends were cut back, 2 bases at V and 5 bases at J, with 9 bases in the middle. The CDR3 length is 12 residues. CDR1 SQVTM and CDR2 ANQGSEA come from the germline V gene. CDR3 sequence (DNA): TGCAGCGTTGAAAGGGAGTCGGAGACCCAGTACTTC. Its protein is CSVERESETQYF.

This sequence joins TRBV5-4 and TRBJ2-7; 13 bases are a match to TRBD2. The CDR3 is 15 residues long. V trimming: 4 bases; J trimming: 8 bases; junction bases outside the gene matches: 9. The germline CDR1 and CDR2 sequences are SGHNT and YYREEE (reference sequence). CDR3 DNA: TGTGCCAGCAGCCAAGGAACTAGCGGGAGGGCCCAGCAGTACTTC. Amino acids: CASSQGTSGRAQQYF.

V and J are TRBV9 and TRBJ1-2, with TRBD1 matching over 11 bases. V shed 4 bases and J 5 bases; nucleotides not matched to a gene: 10. There are 16 residues in the CDR3. Looked up from germline, CDR1 is SGDLS and CDR2 is YYNGEE. The CDR3 protein is CASSPRDRGYSYGYTF. CDR3 nucleotides: TGTGCCAGCAGCCCCAGGGACAGGGGGTATTCGTATGGCTACACCTTC.